Listed here are 7 T cell receptor beta chains from one sample, sequenced in a study of identical twins. TCRdb re-called the 5' RACE reads through MiXCR, storing one row per CDR3 protein. The sample lists 220,000 or so distinct CDR3 sequences; about 7% were seen once. Separately, the same data were catalogued under a study of yellow fever vaccine responses in identical twins.

The sequencing input was memory (CD45RO+) T cells sorted from blood. The source of these receptors is a woman aged 18-30 years in good health.

This chain uses TRBV7-9 with TRBJ2-1; 10 bases agree with TRBD2. The V segment lost 5 bases and the J segment 6 bases; nucleotides outside the gene matches: 10. Per the germline V gene, CDR1 is SEHNR and CDR2 is FQNEAQ (reference sequence). This CDR3 contains 16 residues. CDR3 DNA: TGTGCCAGCAGCCCCCCCCAGCGGGAGGGCCGCAATGAGCAGTTCTTC. Encoded protein: CASSPPQREGRNEQFF.

The chain is built from TRBV4-1 and TRBJ2-3; a weak D match, TRBD2 (5 bases). CDR3 length: 14 residues. In germline, CDR1 is MGHRA, CDR2 YSYEKL. V gave up 1 base and J gave up 2 bases, with 7 bases separating them. The CDR3 sequence: CASSQGTLTDTQYF. The CDR3 DNA reads as TGCGCCAGCAGCCAAGGGACTCTCACAGATACGCAGTATTTT.

The chain has TRBV29-1 and TRBJ2-3; 11 bases agree with TRBD2. The CDR3 is 14 residues long. Germline V CDR1 and CDR2: SQVTM, ANQGSEA. J lost 4 bases, V lost 7 bases, and 7 bases had no gene match. The CDR3 reads CSGILAGVPDTQYF. The CDR3, as DNA: TGCAGCGGGATACTAGCGGGAGTGCCAGATACGCAGTATTTT.

This chain connects TRBV28 to TRBJ2-5; TRBD2 matches 14 bases. The V gene's germline CDR1 is MDHEN and CDR2 SYDVKM. Germline trimming cut 4 bases from V and 0 bases from J; bases unmatched to any gene: 10. The CDR3 extends over 19 amino acids. The CDR3 region has the DNA TGTGCCAGCAGTTCCCCGGGACTAGCGGGGGCGGGGTACCAAGAGACCCAGTACTTC. This gives the protein CASSSPGLAGAGYQETQYF.

This clonotype was recorded at least ten times. This sequence joins TRBV29-1 and TRBJ2-1, with D maybe TRBD2 (5 bases). Trimming left V 6 bases short and J 9 bases short, with 12 bases between. The CDR3 has 11 amino acids. CDR1 and CDR2 from the germline V gene are SQVTM and ANQGSEA. The chain's CDR3 is CSVRDQVEQFF. Written as DNA, the CDR3 is TGCAGCGTGAGGGATCAGGTTGAGCAGTTCTTC.

J is TRBJ2-3 and V is TRBV20-1, with a weak D call TRBD2 (6 bases). Germline V CDR1 and CDR2: DFQATT, SNEGSKA (reference sequence). Trimming shortened V by 6 bases and J by 3 bases, and 13 bases separated the two germline ends. There are 13 residues in the CDR3. The CDR3 DNA is TGCAGTGCCGGGGGAAGGGCAACAGATACGCAGTATTTT. Protein sequence: CSAGGRATDTQYF.

This clonotype has only a few counts. The chain joins TRBV4-1 to TRBJ2-5, with TRBD1 matching 7 bases. The trim removed 0 bases at V and 3 bases at J, leaving 7 bases unmatched. Germline loops: CDR1 MGHRA, CDR2 YSYEKL. The CDR3 is 16 amino acids. The CDR3 reads CASSQDGAGGEETQYF. The CDR3 DNA sequence: TGCGCCAGCAGCCAAGATGGGGCAGGGGGTGAAGAGACCCAGTACTTC.